A selection of T cell receptor beta chains follows, all from one sample in a study of blood T cell repertoires in COVID-19. Produced via immunoSEQ multiplex PCR; TCRdb's table is partial and in-frame only. Altogether about 230,000 clones are present, approximately 87% being singletons, with the ten largest covering under 3%. The sample consisted of peripheral blood. These receptors all come from a woman in her seventies with active or convalescent COVID-19. Each CDR3 is given with its conserved first and last residue. Fields, in order: D gene, J gene, V gene, clone size, CDR3 DNA, CDR3 protein. D genes are given only for firm matches. Rows give clone size only sometimes, using once, few, many, or a class for an expanded clone.

>NA|TRBJ2-7|TRBV19|NA
TGTGCCAGTAGTACCGGACTCTTCGGCGAGCAGTACTTC
CASSTGLFGEQYF
>NA|TRBJ1-1|TRBV9|NA
TGTGCCAGCAGCGTATTCGGCGAGACAGAAGCTTTCTTT
CASSVFGETEAFF
>NA|TRBJ1-1|TRBV7-8|NA
TGTGCCAGCAGCTTCAGCAGGGACTCTGAAGCTTTCTTT
CASSFSRDSEAFF
>TRBD1|TRBJ2-1|TRBV9|NA
TGTGCCAGCAGCCCTACCGCAGGCGGGACAGGGCTTTACAATGAGCAGTTCTTC
CASSPTAGGTGLYNEQFF
>TRBD2|TRBJ2-1|TRBV30|NA
TGTGCCTGGACCTTAGCGGGGGCCTCATCGAGCTCCTACAATGAGCAGTTCTTC
CAWTLAGASSSSYNEQFF
>TRBD1|TRBJ1-5|TRBV11-1|NA
TGTGCCAGCAGCCCCGGACAGGGGTCTCAGCCCCAGCATTTT
CASSPGQGSQPQHF
>TRBD1|TRBJ1-4|TRBV30|few
TGTGCCTGGAGTGTACAGGGGGTCAATGAAAAACTGTTTTTT
CAWSVQGVNEKLFF
>TRBD1|TRBJ2-2|TRBV4-2|NA
TGTGCCAGCAGCCAAGTAGCCGGGACAGGATACACCGGGGAGCTGTTTTTT
CASSQVAGTGYTGELFF
>NA|TRBJ2-7|TRBV9|NA
TGTGCCAGCAGCGTAGCAGGGGACACCTCCTACGAGCAGTACTTC
CASSVAGDTSYEQYF
>NA|TRBJ2-7|TRBV6-5|few
TGTGCCAGCAGTCGCCAGGGGTTTGGGTACGAGCAGTACTTC
CASSRQGFGYEQYF
>NA|TRBJ2-7|TRBV5-4|NA
TGTGCCAGCAGCCGACCGGGACAAACCTACGAGCAGTACTTC
CASSRPGQTYEQYF
>TRBD2|TRBJ2-5|TRBV4-2|NA
TGTGCCAGCAGCCAAGGGGGGACTAGGGAAGAGACCCAGTACTTC
CASSQGGTREETQYF
>NA|TRBJ1-1|TRBV7-2|NA
TGTGCCAGCAGCTTGAGGATGAACACTGAAGCTTTCTTT
CASSLRMNTEAFF
>NA|TRBJ2-7|TRBV19|NA
TGTGCCAGTAGTAAGGGGACTTTTAGCTCCTACGAGCAGTACTTC
CASSKGTFSSYEQYF
>NA|TRBJ1-1|TRBV6-5|NA
TGTGCCACAGGGAAGCAGGGCTTAACTCGGGGGGCTTTCTTT
CATGKQGLTRGAFF
>NA|TRBJ1-1|TRBV12-3/TRBV12-4|NA
TGTGCCAGCAGCGGGATTACTAACACTGAAGCTTTCTTT
CASSGITNTEAFF
>NA|TRBJ2-1|TRBV6-5|NA
TGTGCCAGCAGTTGGGGGACTGATGCTCTCTACAATGAGCAGTTCTTC
CASSWGTDALYNEQFF
>NA|TRBJ1-4|TRBV6-2/TRBV6-3|NA
TGTGCCAGCAGTCCCAGGGGATTAAAACTGTTTTTT
CASSPRGLKLFF
>NA|TRBJ2-1|TRBV29-1|NA
TGCAGCGTTGAAGACTCCCTAGGCGGTAGGAGCTCCTACAATGAGCAGTTCTTC
CSVEDSLGGRSSYNEQFF
>TRBD1|TRBJ1-2|TRBV2|NA
TGTGCCAGCAGTGGGCAGGGGGCGGACGAGGGCTACACCTTC
CASSGQGADEGYTF
>NA|TRBJ2-5|TRBV6-2/TRBV6-3|NA
TGTGCCAGCAGTAGACGACAGGTTGCGGAGACCCAGTACTTC
CASSRRQVAETQYF
>NA|TRBJ1-4|TRBV29-1|many
TGCAGCGTTCAAACCGGGAGGGGAGGAAAACTGTTTTTT
CSVQTGRGGKLFF
>NA|TRBJ2-1|TRBV7-9|NA
TGTGCCAGCAGCTTATTACAGCCTAAGCAGTTCTTC
CASSLLQPKQFF
>TRBD2|TRBJ2-3|TRBV11-2|once
TGTGCCAGCAGCTTAGGGGGACTAGCGAACACAGATACGCAGTATTTT
CASSLGGLANTDTQYF
>TRBD2|TRBJ2-1|TRBV5-1|NA
TGCGCCAGCAGCTTGGCCCCAGAGTTCGGGAGGGGGGGCAATGAGCAGTTCTTC
CASSLAPEFGRGGNEQFF
>TRBD1|TRBJ1-5|TRBV2|once
TGTGCCAGCAGTGACAGGGGGAATAGCAATCAGCCCCAGCATTTT
CASSDRGNSNQPQHF
>TRBD2|TRBJ2-1|TRBV7-2|NA
TGTGCCAGCAGCTACCAACTAGCGGGGGGGCCCGGTCGCGATGAGCAGTTCTTC
CASSYQLAGGPGRDEQFF
>TRBD2|TRBJ2-1|TRBV7-9|NA
TGTGCCAGCAGACCTCCGGGACTAGCTTCCAATGAGCAGTTCTTC
CASRPPGLASNEQFF